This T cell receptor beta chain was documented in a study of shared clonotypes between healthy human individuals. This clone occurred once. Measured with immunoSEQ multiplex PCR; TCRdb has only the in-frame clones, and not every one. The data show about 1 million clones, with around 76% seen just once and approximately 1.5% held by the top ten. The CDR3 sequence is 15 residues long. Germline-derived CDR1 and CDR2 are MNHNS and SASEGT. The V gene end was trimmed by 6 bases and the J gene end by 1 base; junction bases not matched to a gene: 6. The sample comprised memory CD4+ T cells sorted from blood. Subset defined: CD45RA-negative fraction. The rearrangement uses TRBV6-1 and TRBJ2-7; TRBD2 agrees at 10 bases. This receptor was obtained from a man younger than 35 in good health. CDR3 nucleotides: TGTGCCAGCAGGACTCTAGCGGGGGAGTCCTACGAGCAGTACTTC. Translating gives CASRTLAGESYEQYF.